This T cell receptor (delta chain) was found in a study of γδ T cells in repeated Plasmodium falciparum infection. This clone came up many times. TCRdb repeated clone calling on the multiplex PCR reads with CATT. Among tens of thousands of delta-chain clones listed, approximately 1.4% were seen once. This receptor was obtained from a pool of human donors (malaria-infected and uninfected, not separated). The sequenced sample was gamma-delta T cells from blood.

This chain's CDR3 is CACDPISHWGSPTRQMFF. CDR3 coding DNA: TGTGCCTGTGACCCCATCTCCCACTGGGGGAGCCCCACCCGACAGATGTTTTTC. V gene TRDV2 combines with J gene TRDJ3, with 9 bases fitting TRDD3. The CDR3 contains 18 residues. Germline CDR1 reads GEAIGNYY; CDR2 reads EKD. V lost 3 bases to trimming and J lost 9 bases; unmatched junction nucleotides: 14.